The 8 T cell receptor beta chains reported below all come from one sample, sequenced in a study of blood T cells in healthy people across ages. It was with a sample-barcoded 5' primer and a J-beta primer mix that a second PCR of about 6 to 12 cycles was run. TCRdb re-analysed the 5' RACE reads in MiXCR, keeping a single row per CDR3 protein. The sample lists approximately 400,000 distinct CDR3 sequences, about half occurring once. The specimen was blood. These receptors were taken from a man in his 60s in good health.

This clonotype was recorded a few times. The chain employs TRBV10-3 and TRBJ2-3, with D perhaps TRBD1 (6 bases). The germline V gene encodes CDR1 ENHRY and CDR2 SYGVKD. Trimming took 6 bases from V and 0 from J, leaving 10 bases between them. This CDR3 region has 14 residues. CDR3 nucleotide sequence: TGTGCCATCAGGCAGGGGCCTAGCACAGATACGCAGTATTTT. Translated, it gives CAIRQGPSTDTQYF.

This clonotype is a singleton in its sample. V is TRBV18 and J is TRBJ2-4; weak D call: TRBD2 (5 bases). The J call could be wrong; TRBJ2-7 is a better fit for the DNA end. The CDR3 is 17 residues long. The germline V gene encodes CDR1 KGHSH and CDR2 LQKENI. CDR3 residues: CASSPQRAHTSAYEQYF. In DNA, the CDR3 is TGTGCCAGCTCACCACAGAGGGCCCATACATCGGCTTACGAGCAGTACTTC.

On this clonotype: At one end, the junction sequence differs from germline, possibly due to a read error. The rearrangement joins TRBV4-1 to TRBJ2-6, with D maybe TRBD2 (6 bases). Germline-derived CDR1 and CDR2 are MGHRA and YSYEKL. The CDR3 consists of 14 residues. CDR3 residues: CASSQEGGANVPTF. In DNA, the CDR3 is TGCGCCAGCAGCCAAGAAGGCGGGGCCAACGTCCCGACTTTC.

V and J are TRBV3-1 and TRBJ1-6; 7 bases agree with TRBD1. The ends lost 1 base at V and 8 bases at J; junction bases unmatched: 2. Germline CDR1 is LGHDT and CDR2 is YNNKEL (reference sequence). There are 14 residues in the CDR3. The CDR3 here is CASSQARGDSPLHF. CDR3 DNA: TGTGCCAGCAGCCAAGCCAGGGGGGATTCACCCCTCCACTTT.

V and J are TRBV24-1 and TRBJ2-1; D is undetermined. Trimming took 6 bases from V and 10 from J, leaving 18 bases between them. The CDR3 has 14 amino acids. Germline CDR1 reads KGHDR; CDR2 reads SFDVKD. The CDR3 DNA is TGTGCCACCAGTTCAATTGTCTCCCCAGGAGAGCAGTTCTTC. Its protein product is CATSSIVSPGEQFF.

This chain's CDR3 is CASSSGFYGYTF. In DNA, the CDR3 is TGTGCCAGCAGCTCGGGGTTCTATGGCTACACCTTC. This rearrangement joins TRBV13 to TRBJ1-2; no definite D call. Trimming left V 4 bases short and J 4 bases short, with 7 bases between. Germline lookup yields CDR1 PRHDT and CDR2 FYEKMQ (reference sequence). The CDR3 extends over 12 amino acids.

The genes are TRBV29-1 and TRBJ2-7, with D unresolved. V shed 7 bases and J shed 2 bases, with 12 bases lying between them. From germline, CDR1 is SQVTM and CDR2 ANQGSEA. The CDR3 runs to 12 residues. The CDR3 sequence is CSATTVPYEQYF. In DNA, the CDR3 is TGCAGCGCCACGACGGTTCCCTACGAGCAGTACTTC.

This chain connects TRBV29-1 to TRBJ2-1; D gene unclear. The CDR3 is 11 amino acids. Germline lookup yields CDR1 SQVTM and CDR2 ANQGSEA. The germline V and J ends were trimmed by 4 bases and 6 bases, with 7 bases remaining between them. The CDR3 is CSVASLNEQFF. CDR3 DNA sequence: TGCAGCGTTGCTTCCCTCAATGAGCAGTTCTTC.